The entry that follows covers one T cell receptor beta chain sequence. No DNA is given; TCRdb re-called the 5' RACE reads and lists each CDR3 protein once. In total, the table holds 550,000 to 600,000 distinct CDR3 sequences. The source of the sample is a study of T cells expressing NK-cell markers. The germline CDR1 and CDR2 sequences are SGHRS and YFSETQ. The CDR3 runs 17 residues. This sequence joins TRBV5-1 and TRBJ2-3. Sequenced: blood T cells: a sorted CD56 or NKG2C T cell subset, CD4+ or CD8+ T cells, or bulk PBMC T cells (not recorded which). The receptor comes from a man aged 18-30 years in good health. The CDR3 protein is CASNPSELSSGTDTQYF. The full variable domain, in which reference TRBV5-1 and TRBJ2-3 provide the parts outside the CDR3, is KAGVTQTPRYLIKTRGQQVTLSCSPISGHRSVSWYQQTPGQGLQFLFEYFSETQRNKGNFPGRFSGRQFSNSRSEMNVSTLELGDSALYLCASNPSELSSGTDTQYFGPGTRLTVL.